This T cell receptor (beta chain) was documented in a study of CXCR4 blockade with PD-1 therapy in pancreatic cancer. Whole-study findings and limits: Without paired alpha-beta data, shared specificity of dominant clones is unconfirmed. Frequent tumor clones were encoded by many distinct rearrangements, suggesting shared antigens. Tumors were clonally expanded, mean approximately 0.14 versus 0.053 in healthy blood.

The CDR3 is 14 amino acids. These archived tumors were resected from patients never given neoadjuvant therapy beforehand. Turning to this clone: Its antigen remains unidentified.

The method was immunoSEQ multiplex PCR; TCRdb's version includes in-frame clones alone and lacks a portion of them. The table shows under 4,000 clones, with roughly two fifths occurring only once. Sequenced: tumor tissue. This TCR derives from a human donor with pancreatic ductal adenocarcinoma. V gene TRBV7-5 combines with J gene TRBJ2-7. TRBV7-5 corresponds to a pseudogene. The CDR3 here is CASSSSGPFLEQYF. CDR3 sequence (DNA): TGTGCCAGCAGCTCTTCCGGGCCTTTCCTCGAGCAGTACTTC.